These T cell receptor beta chains were read from a single sample in a study of patients and donors after allogeneic stem cell transplantation. TCRdb processed the RT-PCR reads anew with MiXCR; each CDR3 protein has one entry. This table holds tens of thousands of distinct CDR3 sequences, 48% found once. Sequencing was performed on blood, either unsorted or a sorted T cell fraction (not recorded which). The source of these receptors is a human donor who was either an allogeneic HSCT recipient or a stem cell or donor lymphocyte infusion donor (not recorded which). It is not recorded whose cells these are; they may come from a transplant donor. The CDR3 runs from the conserved cysteine through the conserved F or W. D genes are given only for firm matches. Rows may omit the clone size; those that give it use once, few, many or a size class.

j_call clone_size d_call v_call cdr3_aa cdr3_nt
TRBJ1-5 few - TRBV12-3/TRBV12-4 CASSLVGADNQPQHF TGTGCCAGCAGTTTGGTCGGGGCCGACAATCAGCCCCAGCATTTT
TRBJ1-1 few - TRBV19 CASSIYPASEAFF TGTGCCAGTAGTATATACCCAGCCTCTGAAGCTTTCTTT
TRBJ2-3 - - TRBV4-1 CASSQDPSTDTQYF TGCGCCAGCAGCCAAGATCCTAGCACAGATACGCAGTATTTT
TRBJ1-4 - TRBD1 TRBV12-3/TRBV12-4 CASRWGDSGEKLFF TGTGCCAGCCGCTGGGGGGACAGCGGAGAAAAACTGTTTTTT
TRBJ1-2 - - TRBV6-2/TRBV6-3 CASSYSVGTEDGYTF TGTGCCAGCAGTTACAGCGTAGGGACTGAGGATGGCTACACCTTC
TRBJ2-3 few TRBD1 TRBV28 CASTDQRTGGPDTQYF TGTGCCAGCACCGACCAAAGGACAGGGGGCCCAGATACGCAGTATTTT
TRBJ1-6 - - TRBV6-5 CASTTRRSPLHF TGTGCCAGCACCACGAGGAGGTCACCCCTCCACTTT
TRBJ2-1 - - TRBV5-1 CASSLFPLVTGPGDEQFF TGCGCCAGCAGCTTGTTTCCCCTCGTCACAGGGCCAGGAGATGAGCAGTTCTTC
TRBJ1-4 few - TRBV12-3/TRBV12-4 CASSPSVPGSRNEKLFF TGTGCCAGCAGTCCCTCGGTTCCAGGGAGCCGGAATGAAAAACTGTTTTTT
TRBJ1-4 many - TRBV20-1 CSARGGPNEKLFF TGCAGTGCTAGGGGGGGTCCCAATGAAAAACTGTTTTTT
TRBJ2-6 once - TRBV28 CASSLLTRTGNTNVLTF TGTGCCAGCAGCCTCCTCACGAGAACAGGCAATACCAACGTCCTGACTTTC
TRBJ1-6 - TRBD1 TRBV12-3/TRBV12-4 CASRTTGANSPLHF TGTGCCAGCAGGACAACAGGGGCGAATTCACCCCTCCACTTT
TRBJ2-5 - - TRBV29-1 CSVEAPRGGETQYF TGCAGCGTTGAAGCCCCAAGAGGGGGGGAGACCCAGTACTTC
TRBJ2-6 few - TRBV20-1 CSARGSGSGANVLTF TGCAGTGCTAGAGGCTCGGGCTCTGGGGCCAACGTCCTGACTTTC
TRBJ2-2 - TRBD2 TRBV12-3/TRBV12-4 CASSFDGTITGELFF TGTGCCAGCAGTTTCGACGGGACTATTACCGGGGAGCTGTTTTTT
TRBJ2-5 - - TRBV7-2 CASSLVAGLETQYF TGTGCCAGCAGCTTAGTTGCGGGACTAGAGACCCAGTACTTC
TRBJ1-2 - TRBD1 TRBV18 CASSPQTGGRLDGYTF TGTGCCAGCTCACCTCAGACAGGGGGCCGGTTAGATGGCTACACCTTC
TRBJ1-2 - TRBD1 TRBV28 CASSLDRGQGYGYTF TGTGCCAGCAGTCTGGACAGGGGGCAGGGCTATGGCTACACCTTC
TRBJ1-1 - - TRBV5-1 CASSLEGAVNTEAFF TGCGCCAGCAGCTTGGAAGGGGCGGTGAACACTGAAGCTTTCTTT
TRBJ2-5 - - TRBV5-1 CASSLASRSTSGEVETQYF TGCGCCAGCAGCTTGGCATCGCGGTCCACCTCGGGAGAGGTGGAGACCCAGTACTTC
TRBJ1-1 - - TRBV30 CAWSVRQVNTEAFF TGTGCCTGGAGCGTAAGACAGGTGAACACTGAAGCTTTCTTT
TRBJ1-5 - - TRBV27 CASSLYFEYSNQPQHF TGTGCCAGCAGTTTATATTTTGAGTATAGCAATCAGCCCCAGCATTTT
TRBJ1-5 few - TRBV12-3/TRBV12-4 CASSFLQRQPQHF TGTGCCAGCAGTTTTTTGCAGAGGCAGCCCCAGCATTTT
TRBJ1-1 - - TRBV7-9 CASRSSLLRDNARNTEAFF TGTGCCAGCAGGTCATCCCTTCTCAGGGATAACGCGAGAAACACTGAAGCTTTCTTT
TRBJ1-5 - TRBD1 TRBV5-5 CASSRNPGQGNQPQHF TGTGCCAGCAGTCGCAACCCGGGACAGGGTAATCAGCCCCAGCATTTT
TRBJ1-2 - TRBD1 TRBV27 CASSLYGTANYGYTF TGTGCCAGCAGTTTATACGGGACAGCTAACTATGGCTACACCTTC
TRBJ1-2 - - TRBV3-1 CASSQGVYGYTF TGTGCCAGCAGCCAAGGAGTATATGGCTACACCTTC
TRBJ2-4 - - TRBV28 CASRESGKNIQYF TGTGCCAGCAGAGAGTCCGGCAAAAACATTCAGTACTTC
TRBJ2-7 - - TRBV29-1 CSVEGQYF TGCAGCGTTGAGGGACAGTACTTC
TRBJ1-1 - - TRBV5-1 CASSGQGLWNTEAFF TGCGCCAGCAGTGGGCAGGGGCTATGGAACACTGAAGCTTTCTTT
TRBJ1-1 - - TRBV12-3/TRBV12-4 CASSSPGTTEAFF TGTGCCAGCAGTTCCCCGGGGACCACTGAAGCTTTCTTT
TRBJ1-1 - - TRBV5-1 CASSPRGTNTEAFF TGCGCCAGCAGCCCCCGTGGGACTAACACTGAAGCTTTCTTT
TRBJ2-6 - TRBD1 TRBV29-1 CSVYGDRVGTGANVLTF TGCAGCGTTTATGGGGACAGGGTTGGGACTGGGGCCAACGTCCTGACTTTC
TRBJ1-1 - TRBD1 TRBV28 CASSLAQGALMNTEAFF TGTGCCAGCAGTTTAGCCCAGGGGGCTTTAATGAACACTGAAGCTTTCTTT